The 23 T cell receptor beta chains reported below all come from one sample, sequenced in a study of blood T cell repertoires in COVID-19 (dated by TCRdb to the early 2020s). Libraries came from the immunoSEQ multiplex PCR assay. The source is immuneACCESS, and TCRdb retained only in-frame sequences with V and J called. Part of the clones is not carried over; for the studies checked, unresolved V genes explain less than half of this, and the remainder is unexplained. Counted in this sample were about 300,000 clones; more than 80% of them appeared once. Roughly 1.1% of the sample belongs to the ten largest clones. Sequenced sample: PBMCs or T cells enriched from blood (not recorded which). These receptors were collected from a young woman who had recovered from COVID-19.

The DNA for the CDR3 is TGTGCCTGTACGAGCTCTGGGGCCAACGTCCTGACTTTC. It translates to CACTSSGANVLTF. V is TRBV30 and J is TRBJ2-6; the D is unclear. Germline V gene data show CDR1 as GTSNPN and CDR2 as SVGIG (reference sequence). V lost 6 bases and J 0 bases, leaving 6 bases between the germline ends. The CDR3 runs 13 residues.

This CDR3 is CATSRASNSPLHF. The CDR3 DNA is TGTGCCACCAGCAGAGCTAGTAATTCACCCCTCCACTTT. The chain recombines TRBV15 with TRBJ1-6; D is unclear. Germline CDR1 LNHNV, CDR2 YYDKDF (reference sequence). The V gene lost 1 base and the J gene lost 6 bases, with 4 bases spanning the gap. The CDR3 extends over 13 amino acids.

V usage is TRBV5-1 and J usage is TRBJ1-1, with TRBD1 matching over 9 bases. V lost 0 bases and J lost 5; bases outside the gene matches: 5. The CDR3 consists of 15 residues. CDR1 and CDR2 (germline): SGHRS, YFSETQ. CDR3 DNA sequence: TGCGCCAGCAGCTTGGACAGGGGGCGCGGGACTGAAGCTTTCTTT. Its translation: CASSLDRGRGTEAFF.

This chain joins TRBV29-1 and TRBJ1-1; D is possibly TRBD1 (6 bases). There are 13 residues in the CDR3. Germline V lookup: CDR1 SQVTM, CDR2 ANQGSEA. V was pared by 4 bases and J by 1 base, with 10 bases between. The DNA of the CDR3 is TGCAGCGTTGCACTAGGGGGGAACACTGAAGCTTTCTTT. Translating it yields CSVALGGNTEAFF.

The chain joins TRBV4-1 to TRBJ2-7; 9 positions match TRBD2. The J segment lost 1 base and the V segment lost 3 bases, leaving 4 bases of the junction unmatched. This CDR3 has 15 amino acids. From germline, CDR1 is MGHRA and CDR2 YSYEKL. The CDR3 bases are TGCGCCAGCAGCCACATTAGCGGGAGTTCCTACGAGCAGTACTTC. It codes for CASSHISGSSYEQYF.

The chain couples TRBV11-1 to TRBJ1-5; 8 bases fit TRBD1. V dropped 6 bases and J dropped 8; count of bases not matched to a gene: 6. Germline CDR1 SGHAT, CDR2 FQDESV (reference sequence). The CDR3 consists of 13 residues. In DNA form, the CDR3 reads TGTGCCAGCAGTTCCGACAGGGGTAAGCCCCAGCATTTT. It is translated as CASSSDRGKPQHF. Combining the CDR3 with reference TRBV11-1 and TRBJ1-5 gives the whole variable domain EAEVAQSPRYKITEKSQAVAFWCDPISGHATLYWYRQILGQGPELLVQFQDESVVDDSQLPKDRFSAERLKGVDSTLKIQPAELGDSAMYLCASSSDRGKPQHFGDGTRLSIL.

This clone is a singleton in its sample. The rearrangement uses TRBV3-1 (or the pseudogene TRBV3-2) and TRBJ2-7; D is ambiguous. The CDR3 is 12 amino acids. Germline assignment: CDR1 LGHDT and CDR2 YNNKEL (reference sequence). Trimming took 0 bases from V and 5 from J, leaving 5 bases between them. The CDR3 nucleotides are TGTGCCAGCAGCCAAGAACTGAACGAGCAGTACTTC. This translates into CASSQELNEQYF.

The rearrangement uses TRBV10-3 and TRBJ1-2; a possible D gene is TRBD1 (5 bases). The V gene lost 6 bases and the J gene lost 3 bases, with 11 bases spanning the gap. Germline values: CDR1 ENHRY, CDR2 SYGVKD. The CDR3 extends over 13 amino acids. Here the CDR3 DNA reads TGTGCCATCAGGGGTGACAGCGACTATGGCTACACCTTC. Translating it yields CAIRGDSDYGYTF.

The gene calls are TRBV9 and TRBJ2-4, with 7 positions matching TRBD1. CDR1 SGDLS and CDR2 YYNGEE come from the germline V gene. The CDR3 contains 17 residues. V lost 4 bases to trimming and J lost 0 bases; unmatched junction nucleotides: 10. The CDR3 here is CASSPTGDPIAKNIQYF. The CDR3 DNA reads TGTGCCAGCAGCCCAACAGGGGATCCCATAGCCAAAAACATTCAGTACTTC.

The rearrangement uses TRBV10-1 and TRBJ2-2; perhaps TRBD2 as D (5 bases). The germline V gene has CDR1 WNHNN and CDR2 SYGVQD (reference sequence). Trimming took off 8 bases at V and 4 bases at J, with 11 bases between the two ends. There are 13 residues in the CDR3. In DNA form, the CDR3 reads TGCGCCAGCCGCCAGACTATCACCGGGGAGCTGTTTTTT. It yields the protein CASRQTITGELFF.

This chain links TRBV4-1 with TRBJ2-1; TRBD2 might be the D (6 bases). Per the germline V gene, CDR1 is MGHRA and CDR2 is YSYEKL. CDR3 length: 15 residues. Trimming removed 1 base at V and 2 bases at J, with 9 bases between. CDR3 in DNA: TGCGCCAGCAGCCAAGTGCGGGATCCCTACAATGAGCAGTTCTTC. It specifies CASSQVRDPYNEQFF.

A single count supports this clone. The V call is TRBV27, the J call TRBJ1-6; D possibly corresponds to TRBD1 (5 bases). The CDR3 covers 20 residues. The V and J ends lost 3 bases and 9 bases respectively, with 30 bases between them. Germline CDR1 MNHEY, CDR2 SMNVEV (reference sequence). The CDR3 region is CASSLRGIGGIGVLGSPLHF. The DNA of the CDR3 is TGTGCCAGCAGTTTGCGGGGAATCGGGGGGATAGGAGTTTTGGGTTCACCCCTCCACTTT.

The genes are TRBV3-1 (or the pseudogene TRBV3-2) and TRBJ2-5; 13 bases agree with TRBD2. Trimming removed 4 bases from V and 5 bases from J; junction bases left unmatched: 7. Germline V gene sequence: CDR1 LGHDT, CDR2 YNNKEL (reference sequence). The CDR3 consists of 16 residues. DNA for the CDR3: TGTGCCAGCAGCCCCGGACTAGCGGGAGCCCCGGAGACCCAGTACTTC. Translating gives CASSPGLAGAPETQYF.

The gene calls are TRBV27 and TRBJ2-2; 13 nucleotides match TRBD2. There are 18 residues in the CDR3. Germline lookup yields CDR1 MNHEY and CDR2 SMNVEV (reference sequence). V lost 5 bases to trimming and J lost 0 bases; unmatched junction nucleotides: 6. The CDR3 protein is CASSPWTSGSSNTGELFF. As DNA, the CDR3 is TGTGCCAGCAGTCCCTGGACTAGCGGGAGCTCGAACACCGGGGAGCTGTTTTTT.

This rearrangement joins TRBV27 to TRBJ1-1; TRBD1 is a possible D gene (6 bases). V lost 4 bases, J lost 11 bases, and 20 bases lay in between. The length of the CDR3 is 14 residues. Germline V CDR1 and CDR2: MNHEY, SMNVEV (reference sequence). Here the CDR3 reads CASSYPGTSGEAFF. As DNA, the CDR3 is TGTGCCAGCAGTTATCCCGGGACAAGTGGTGAGGCTTTCTTT.

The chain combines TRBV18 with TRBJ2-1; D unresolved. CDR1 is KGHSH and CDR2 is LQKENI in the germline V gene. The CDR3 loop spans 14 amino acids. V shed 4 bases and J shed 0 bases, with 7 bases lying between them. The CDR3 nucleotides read TGTGCCAGCTCACACCGGAGCTCCTACAATGAGCAGTTCTTC. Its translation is CASSHRSSYNEQFF.

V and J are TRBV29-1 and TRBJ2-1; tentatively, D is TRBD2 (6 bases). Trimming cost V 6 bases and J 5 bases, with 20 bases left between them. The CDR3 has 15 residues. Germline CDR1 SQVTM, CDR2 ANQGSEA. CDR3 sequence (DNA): TGCAGCGTCGCCCGAGCTAGGGGCGGGAACAATGAGCAGTTCTTC. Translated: CSVARARGGNNEQFF.

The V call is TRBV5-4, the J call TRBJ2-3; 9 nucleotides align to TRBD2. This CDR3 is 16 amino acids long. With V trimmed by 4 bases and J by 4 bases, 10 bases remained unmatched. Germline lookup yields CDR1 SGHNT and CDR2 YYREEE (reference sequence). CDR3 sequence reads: CASSLILAGASDTQYF. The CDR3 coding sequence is TGTGCCAGCAGCCTAATATTAGCGGGAGCGTCAGATACGCAGTATTTT.

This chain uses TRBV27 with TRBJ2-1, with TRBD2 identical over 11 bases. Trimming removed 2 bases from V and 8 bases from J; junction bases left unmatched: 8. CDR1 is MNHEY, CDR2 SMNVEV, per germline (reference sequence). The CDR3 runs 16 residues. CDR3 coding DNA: TGTGCCAGCAGTTTAAACTTACTAGCGGGAGATCATGAGCAGTTCTTC. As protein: CASSLNLLAGDHEQFF.

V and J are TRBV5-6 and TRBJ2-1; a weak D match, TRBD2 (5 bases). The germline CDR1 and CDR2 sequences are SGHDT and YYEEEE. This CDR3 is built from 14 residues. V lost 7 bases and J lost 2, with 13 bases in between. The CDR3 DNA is TGTGCCAGCCAGAGCCTAGCAGCCTACAATGAGCAGTTCTTC. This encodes CASQSLAAYNEQFF. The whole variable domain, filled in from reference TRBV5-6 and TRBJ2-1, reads DAGVTQSPTHLIKTRGQQVTLRCSPKSGHDTVSWYQQALGQGPQFIFQYYEEEERQRGNFPDRFSGHQFPNYSSELNVNALLLGDSALYLCASQSLAAYNEQFFGPGTRLTVL.

The CDR3 here is CASSISGEQFF. In DNA form, the CDR3 reads TGTGCCAGTAGTATTAGTGGTGAGCAGTTCTTC. The rearrangement uses TRBV19 and TRBJ2-1; D uncertain. The germline V gene has CDR1 LNHDA and CDR2 SQIVND (reference sequence). The CDR3 spans 11 residues. Trimming left V 3 bases short and J 9 bases short, with 6 bases between.

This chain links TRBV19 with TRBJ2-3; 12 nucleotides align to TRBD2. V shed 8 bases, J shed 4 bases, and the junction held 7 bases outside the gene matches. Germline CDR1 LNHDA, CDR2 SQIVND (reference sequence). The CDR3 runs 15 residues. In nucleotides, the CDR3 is TGTGCCAGTGGGTTACTAGCGGGAGGAGCAGATACGCAGTATTTT. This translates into CASGLLAGGADTQYF.

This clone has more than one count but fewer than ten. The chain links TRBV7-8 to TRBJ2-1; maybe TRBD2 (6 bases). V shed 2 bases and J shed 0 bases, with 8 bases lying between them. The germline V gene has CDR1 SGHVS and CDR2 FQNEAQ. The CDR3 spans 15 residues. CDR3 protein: CASSLIGGSYNEQFF. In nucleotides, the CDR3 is TGTGCCAGCAGCTTAATCGGGGGCTCCTACAATGAGCAGTTCTTC.